These T cell receptor beta chains were read from a single sample in a study of cytomegalovirus exposure and HLA in healthy donors. Using immunoSEQ multiplex PCR, the repertoire was profiled, and TCRdb retains in-frame clones only, with some absent. The data contain about 100,000 clones, roughly 80% of them singletons. The sample comprised PBMCs. Receptors originate from a male donor in good health and CMV-seropositive. The CDR3 runs from the conserved cysteine through the conserved F or W. Fields, in order: J gene, V gene, clone size, D gene, CDR3 DNA, CDR3 protein. The D gene is left open where the match is weak. Expanded clones get a size class; other rows say once, few or many, or leave the size out.

TRBJ2-7	TRBV10-1	.	TRBD2	TGCGCAACCGGGACTACCTCCTACGAGCAGTACTTC	CATGTTSYEQYF
TRBJ2-3	TRBV5-1	.	.	TGCGCCAGCAGCCCCTACACCGGTTGGGAGCGTGTAGGAGATACGCAGTATTTT	CASSPYTGWERVGDTQYF
TRBJ1-6	TRBV7-2	.	.	TGTGCCAGCAGCTTAGGGGACCGCCCCGGGGGGCCCCTCCACTTT	CASSLGDRPGGPLHF
TRBJ1-2	TRBV6-5	.	TRBD1	TGTGCCAGCAGTTACTCCAGACAGGGGCCTTATGGCTACACCTTC	CASSYSRQGPYGYTF
TRBJ2-1	TRBV21-1	.	.	TGTGCCAGCAGCAAGTCGGGCAGGAGGTCCTACAATGAGCAGTTCTTC	CASSKSGRRSYNEQFF
TRBJ2-5	TRBV10-3	.	TRBD2	TGTGCCATCAGTGAAAGTAGCGGGGAAGAGACCCAGTACTTC	CAISESSGEETQYF
TRBJ2-7	TRBV15	once	.	TGTGCCACCAGCAGAGGGACCACAGGGACTACCGAGCAGTACTTC	CATSRGTTGTTEQYF
TRBJ2-7	TRBV13	.	.	TGTGCCAGCAGTTTCGCTTTCGGGGCCTACGAGCAGTACTTC	CASSFAFGAYEQYF
TRBJ1-1	TRBV28	.	.	TGTGCCAGCAGAGGGGGAACCACTGAAGCTTTCTTT	CASRGGTTEAFF
TRBJ2-7	TRBV29-1	.	TRBD2	TGCAGCGTTCGGGGGGGAGGGGTCCCCTACGAGCAGTACTTC	CSVRGGGVPYEQYF
TRBJ2-7	TRBV7-6	.	TRBD1	TGTGCCAGCAGCCGGACAGGGACGAACGAGCAGTACTTC	CASSRTGTNEQYF
TRBJ1-2	TRBV5-1	.	TRBD1	TGCGCCAGCAGCGTGGGACAGGATGGCTACACCTTC	CASSVGQDGYTF